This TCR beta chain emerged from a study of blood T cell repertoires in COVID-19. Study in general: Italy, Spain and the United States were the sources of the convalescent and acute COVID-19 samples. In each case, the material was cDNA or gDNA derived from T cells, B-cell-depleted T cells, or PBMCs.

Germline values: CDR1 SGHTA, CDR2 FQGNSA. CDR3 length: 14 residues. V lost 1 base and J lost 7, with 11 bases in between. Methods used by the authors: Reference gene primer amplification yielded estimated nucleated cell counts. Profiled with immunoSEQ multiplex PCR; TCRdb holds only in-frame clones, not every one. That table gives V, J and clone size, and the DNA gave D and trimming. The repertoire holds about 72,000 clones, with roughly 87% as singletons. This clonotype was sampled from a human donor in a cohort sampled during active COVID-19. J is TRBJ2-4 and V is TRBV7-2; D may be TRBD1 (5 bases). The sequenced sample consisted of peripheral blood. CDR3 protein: CASSLGVSGNIQYF. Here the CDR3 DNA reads TGTGCCAGCAGCTTAGGGGTTTCAGGGAACATTCAGTACTTC.